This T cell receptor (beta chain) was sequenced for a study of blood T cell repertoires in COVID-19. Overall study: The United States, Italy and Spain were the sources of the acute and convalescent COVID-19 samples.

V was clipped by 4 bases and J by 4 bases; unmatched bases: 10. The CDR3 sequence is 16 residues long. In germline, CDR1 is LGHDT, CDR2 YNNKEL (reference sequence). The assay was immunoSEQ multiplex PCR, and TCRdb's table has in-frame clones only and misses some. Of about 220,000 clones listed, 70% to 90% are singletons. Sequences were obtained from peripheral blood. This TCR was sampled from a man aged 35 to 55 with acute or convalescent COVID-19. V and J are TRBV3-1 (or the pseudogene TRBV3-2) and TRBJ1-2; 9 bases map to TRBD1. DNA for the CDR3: TGTGCCAGCAGCCGGGTGGGGACAGGGCAGAGCTATGGCTACACCTTC. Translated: CASSRVGTGQSYGYTF.